One and the same sample provided the 25 T cell receptor beta chains below, sequenced in a study of cytomegalovirus exposure and HLA in healthy donors. In the PCR, 60 Vbeta and 13 Jbeta primers were used. Assay: immunoSEQ multiplex PCR; the TCRdb copy retains only in-frame clones and omits some. The data hold around 150,000 clones, with 77% observed a single time. Sequencing input: PBMCs. Every receptor here comes from a male donor in good health and CMV-seropositive.

The genes are TRBV4-3 and TRBJ2-1; 12 bases match TRBD2. The germline V gene encodes CDR1 LGHNA and CDR2 YSLEER. V shed 0 bases and J 10 bases; nucleotides not matched to a gene: 7. This CDR3 is 16 amino acids long. The CDR3 bases are TGCGCCAGCAGCCAAGAGACGGCTAGCGGGGGGGCCGAGCAGTTCTTC. It encodes CASSQETASGGAEQFF.

The chain recombines TRBV6-5 with TRBJ2-1; D is unclear. CDR3 length equals 14 residues. V dropped 2 bases and J dropped 9 bases, with 14 bases sitting between them. Germline CDR1 MNHEY, CDR2 SVGAGI. The CDR3 region is CASSYRISDSEQFF. Here the CDR3 DNA reads TGTGCCAGCAGTTACCGCATTTCTGACTCTGAGCAGTTCTTC.

This clone turned up a few times. The chain has TRBV11-2 and TRBJ1-4; 7 nucleotides match TRBD1. Trimming cost V 1 base and J 8 bases; bases outside gene matches: 7. The length of the CDR3 is 15 residues. Germline V gene sequence: CDR1 SGHAT, CDR2 FQNNGV. The CDR3 coding sequence is TGTGCCAGCAGCTTAGGACAGGGTTGGAGGGAAAAACTGTTTTTT. This sequence encodes CASSLGQGWREKLFF.

This chain joins TRBV6-6 and TRBJ1-1, with D maybe TRBD1 (5 bases). This CDR3 spans 15 amino acids. The ends were cut back, 0 bases at V and 1 base at J, with 9 bases in the middle. CDR1 MNHNY and CDR2 SVGAGI come from the germline V gene (reference sequence). The DNA of the CDR3 is TGTGCCAGCAGTTACTCGTGGCAGGGGAACACTGAAGCTTTCTTT. It is translated as CASSYSWQGNTEAFF.

The chain combines TRBV28 with TRBJ2-7; D is undetermined. The CDR3 contains 11 residues. Germline V lookup: CDR1 MDHEN, CDR2 SYDVKM. V was shortened by 10 bases and J by 4 bases, with 11 bases between the two germline ends. The CDR3 DNA is TGTGCCACTTCAGTCCGTTACGAGCAGTACTTC. This encodes CATSVRYEQYF. Full variable domain (rest looked up from reference TRBV28 and TRBJ2-7): DVKVTQSSRYLVKRTGEKVFLECVQDMDHENMFWYRQDPGLGLRLIYFSYDVKMKEKGDIPEGYSVSREKKERFSLILESASTNQTSMYLCATSVRYEQYFGPGTRLTVT.

The chain carries TRBV20-1 and TRBJ2-7; D is unresolved. There are 11 residues in the CDR3. Germline assignment: CDR1 DFQATT and CDR2 SNEGSKA (reference sequence). The V end was cut by 2 bases, the J end by 3 bases, with 5 bases between. This CDR3 is CSARRGYEQYF. The CDR3 DNA is TGCAGTGCTAGACGCGGCTACGAGCAGTACTTC.

The chain combines TRBV29-1 with TRBJ1-1; D might be TRBD1 (6 bases). V lost 4 bases and J 0 bases, leaving 6 bases between the germline ends. CDR1 and CDR2 (germline): SQVTM, ANQGSEA. This CDR3 is built from 12 residues. The CDR3 bases are TGCAGCGTTGGGACAGTGAACACTGAAGCTTTCTTT. Protein product: CSVGTVNTEAFF.

The chain couples TRBV6-6 to TRBJ1-1, with unresolved D. This CDR3 is 11 amino acids long. Per germline, CDR1 MNHNY and CDR2 SVGAGI (reference sequence). Trimming cost V 6 bases and J 8 bases, with 10 bases left between them. CDR3 nucleotide sequence: TGTGCCAGCAGCTCGGGAGTAGAAGCTTTCTTT. Its protein is CASSSGVEAFF.

The chain has TRBV4-2 and TRBJ2-2, with TRBD1 matching over 9 bases. V was clipped by 4 bases and J by 5 bases; unmatched bases: 2. CDR3 length: 14 amino acids. Germline CDR1 LGHNA, CDR2 YNFKEQ. The CDR3 coding sequence is TGTGCCAGCAGCCGAGGGACAGGGACCGGGGAGCTGTTTTTT. Translating it yields CASSRGTGTGELFF.

The V and J genes are TRBV7-2 and TRBJ2-7, with TRBD1 identical over 10 bases. Germline loops: CDR1 SGHTA, CDR2 FQGNSA. The CDR3 contains 15 residues. With 5 bases clipped from V and 4 bases from J, the junction kept 8 bases outside the gene matches. In DNA form, the CDR3 reads TGTGCCAGCAGCACCCGGGACAGGGGAACGTACGAGCAGTACTTC. Protein sequence: CASSTRDRGTYEQYF.

The rearrangement joins TRBV2 to TRBJ2-1; 7 bases map to TRBD2. Germline values: CDR1 SNHLY, CDR2 FYNNEI. The CDR3 consists of 13 residues. Trimming removed 10 bases from V and 9 bases from J; junction bases left unmatched: 12. The CDR3: CATEAGTLSEQFF. CDR3 bases: TGTGCCACCGAAGCGGGGACCCTCAGTGAGCAGTTCTTC.

In its sample, this clone was seen a few times. In DNA form, the CDR3 reads TGTGCCAGCAGCAAGACAGGGAATCAGCCCCAGCATTTT. Translated, it gives CASSKTGNQPQHF. V usage is TRBV6-5 and J usage is TRBJ1-5; TRBD1 matches 7 bases. Germline lookup yields CDR1 MNHEY and CDR2 SVGAGI. The CDR3 loop spans 13 amino acids. V gave up 6 bases and J gave up 4 bases; unmatched junction bases: 3.

The table lists this clone with a few counts. The CDR3 loop is CASGIGGLNYGYTF. CDR3 DNA: TGTGCTAGTGGTATAGGGGGCCTTAACTATGGCTACACCTTC. J is TRBJ1-2 and V is TRBV12-5; 7 nucleotides match TRBD1. The CDR3 is 14 residues long. Germline CDR1 and CDR2: LGHNT and FRNRAP. V lost 5 bases and J lost 1; bases outside the gene matches: 4.

The gene calls are TRBV6-5 and TRBJ1-1; D is possibly TRBD1 (5 bases). The germline V gene encodes CDR1 MNHEY and CDR2 SVGAGI. With 6 bases removed from V and 1 base from J, the gap between germline ends came to 15 bases. The CDR3 is 15 amino acids. The CDR3 reads CASSRRQSKNTEAFF. CDR3 bases: TGTGCCAGCAGCCGACGACAGAGCAAGAACACTGAAGCTTTCTTT.

The chain couples TRBV4-1 to TRBJ1-1; the D gene is possibly TRBD1 (6 bases). Trimming left V 0 bases short and J 1 base short, with 9 bases between. This CDR3 is built from 15 residues. From germline, CDR1 is MGHRA and CDR2 YSYEKL. The CDR3 region is CASSQDQDRNTEAFF. For the CDR3, the DNA is TGCGCCAGCAGCCAAGATCAGGACAGGAACACTGAAGCTTTCTTT.

This clone was counted once. This chain links TRBV19 with TRBJ1-4; no clear D gene. The CDR3 totals 15 residues. The V and J ends lost 3 bases and 5 bases respectively, with 13 bases between them. Germline CDR1 reads LNHDA; CDR2 reads SQIVND (reference sequence). CDR3 loop: CASSILGSTNEKLFF. CDR3 nucleotide sequence: TGTGCCAGTAGTATTCTGGGGAGCACCAATGAAAAACTGTTTTTT.

The chain couples TRBV21-1 to TRBJ2-7; TRBD2 is taken as the D call from the table, unchecked against the DNA. TRBV21-1 is a pseudogene locus. The CDR3 totals 18 residues. CDR3 DNA sequence: TGTGCCAGCAGCAAAAGGACTAGCGGGGGGCCGTTATGCTACGAGCAGTACTTC. It yields the protein CASSKRTSGGPLCYEQYF.

The sample holds one count of this clone. V usage is TRBV5-1 and J usage is TRBJ2-7; 7 bases map to TRBD2. V shed 5 bases, J shed 4 bases, and the junction held 3 bases outside the gene matches. This CDR3 has 12 amino acids. From germline, CDR1 is SGHRS and CDR2 YFSETQ. The CDR3 DNA reads TGCGCCAGCAGGGGGGAGGGATACGAGCAGTACTTC. Translated: CASRGEGYEQYF.

The V and J genes are TRBV5-4 and TRBJ1-6; D remains ambiguous. V was trimmed by 10 bases and J by 6 bases, leaving 17 bases between them. The CDR3 is 14 amino acids. The V gene's germline CDR1 is SGHNT and CDR2 YYREEE (reference sequence). CDR3 region: CASAWGGSNSPLHF. CDR3 sequence (DNA): TGTGCCTCCGCGTGGGGTGGGAGTAATTCACCCCTCCACTTT.

The chain carries TRBV7-8 and TRBJ2-3; maybe TRBD2 (6 bases). This CDR3 has 15 residues. Germline lookup yields CDR1 SGHVS and CDR2 FQNEAQ. Trimming removed 3 bases from V and 8 bases from J, with 18 bases in between. CDR3 in amino acids: CASSLRLDSKVTQYF. The CDR3 coding sequence is TGTGCCAGCAGCTTGAGACTAGATTCGAAAGTTACGCAGTATTTT.

This clone was detected a few times. The V and J genes are TRBV5-1 and TRBJ2-3; 7 nucleotides align to TRBD1. J lost 2 bases, V lost 7 bases, and 10 bases had no gene match. CDR3 length: 15 residues. CDR1 SGHRS and CDR2 YFSETQ come from the germline V gene. The DNA for the CDR3 is TGCGCCAGCTGCACGGGACAGTTCGCCACAGATACGCAGTATTTT. Encoded protein: CASCTGQFATDTQYF.

The chain uses TRBV4-3 and TRBJ1-2; the D gene is possibly TRBD1 (5 bases). Per the germline V gene, CDR1 is LGHNA and CDR2 is YSLEER. The V and J ends lost 4 bases and 3 bases respectively, with 18 bases between them. There are 16 residues in the CDR3. CDR3 amino acids: CASSRRVGVLHYGYTF. The CDR3 DNA is TGCGCCAGCAGCCGCAGGGTTGGGGTTCTGCACTATGGCTACACCTTC.

This clone occurred once. This chain joins TRBV7-9 and TRBJ1-2; D may be TRBD1 (6 bases). The CDR3 has 16 amino acids. Between the trimmed V and J ends, which lost 5 bases and 10 bases, there was a span of 26 bases. Germline V gene data show CDR1 as SEHNR and CDR2 as FQNEAQ (reference sequence). The CDR3 region is CASSGTTGFGLFDYTF. The CDR3 DNA reads TGTGCCAGCAGCGGGACTACAGGGTTTGGTTTATTCGACTACACCTTC. Full variable domain (remainder filled in from reference TRBV7-9 and TRBJ1-2): DTGVSQNPRHKITKRGQNVTFRCDPISEHNRLYWYRQTLGQGPEFLTYFQNEAQLEKSRLLSDRFSAERPKGSFSTLEIQRTEQGDSAMYLCASSGTTGFGLFDYTFGSGTRLTVV.

This clone was recorded once. The J gene is TRBJ2-1, the V gene TRBV5-1, with a weak D call TRBD2 (5 bases). The CDR3 runs 13 residues. V lost 4 bases, J lost 2 bases, and 7 bases lay in between. Germline lookup yields CDR1 SGHRS and CDR2 YFSETQ. Here the CDR3 reads CASSPAAYNEQFF. CDR3 nucleotides: TGCGCCAGCAGCCCAGCGGCCTACAATGAGCAGTTCTTC. Full variable domain (missing parts from reference TRBV5-1 and TRBJ2-1): KAGVTQTPRYLIKTRGQQVTLSCSPISGHRSVSWYQQTPGQGLQFLFEYFSETQRNKGNFPGRFSGRQFSNSRSEMNVSTLELGDSALYLCASSPAAYNEQFFGPGTRLTVL.

The chain uses TRBV10-2 and TRBJ2-7, with TRBD2 identical over 8 bases. Germline V gives CDR1 WSHSY, CDR2 SAAADI. V lost 5 bases, J lost 2 bases, and 23 bases stayed unmatched. The CDR3 contains 20 residues. CDR3 nucleotide sequence: TGCGCCAGCAGTAAGGGCTCTGGGGCTTTGCGGGGGGATCCTCCCTACGAGCAGTACTTC. It specifies CASSKGSGALRGDPPYEQYF.